The 15 T cell receptor beta chains below come from one sample, sequenced in a study of shared clonotypes between healthy human individuals. This table comes from immunoSEQ multiplex PCR, and its TCRdb copy is limited to in-frame clones, with some not included. The repertoire has some 2,400,000 clones, approximately 94% of them found once; the top ten carry around 0.13%. The sequenced material came from naive CD4+ T cells sorted from blood. Subset given: CD45RA+ positively selected. These receptors came from a man aged 18 to 35 in good health.

The chain carries TRBV9 and TRBJ1-1; D is uncertain. Germline V gives CDR1 SGDLS, CDR2 YYNGEE. Trimming pared 4 bases from V and 3 bases from J, leaving 13 bases between. CDR3 size: 14 residues. The CDR3: CASSPYSADTEAFF. For the CDR3, the DNA is TGTGCCAGCAGCCCCTACTCGGCCGACACTGAAGCTTTCTTT. Full variable domain (remainder filled in from reference TRBV9 and TRBJ1-1): DSGVTQTPKHLITATGQRVTLRCSPRSGDLSVYWYQQSLDQGLQFLIQYYNGEERAKGNILERFSAQQFPDLHSELNLSSLELGDSALYFCASSPYSADTEAFFGQGTRLTVV.

The chain carries TRBV10-3 and TRBJ2-7; D might be TRBD1 or TRBD2, each matching 5 bases. There are 11 residues in the CDR3. Deletions cut 6 bases from V and 8 bases from J, with 11 bases between. The germline V gene encodes CDR1 ENHRY and CDR2 SYGVKD. The CDR3 loop is CAISDRDQQYF. Here the CDR3 DNA reads TGTGCCATCAGCGACCGGGACCAGCAGTACTTC.

CDR3 in amino acids: CASSFSGRGDEQFF. The CDR3 DNA is TGTGCCAGCAGCTTCAGCGGGAGGGGGGATGAGCAGTTCTTC. This chain links TRBV11-2 with TRBJ2-1, with TRBD2 identical over 10 bases. The CDR3 runs to 14 residues. CDR1 is SGHAT and CDR2 is FQNNGV in the germline V gene. V lost 3 bases and J lost 8; bases outside the gene matches: 4.

The chain uses TRBV9 and TRBJ2-1, with D maybe TRBD1 (6 bases). CDR1 and CDR2 from the germline V gene are SGDLS and YYNGEE. Trimming stripped 0 bases from V and 0 bases from J, with 10 bases between. The CDR3 has 16 amino acids. In DNA form, the CDR3 reads TGTGCCAGCAGCGTAGAGACAGGCCGCTCCTACAATGAGCAGTTCTTC. Translated, it gives CASSVETGRSYNEQFF.

Written as DNA, the CDR3 is TGCGCCAGCAGCCAGGCCTGGCGCAGCTCCTACGAGCAGTACTTC. Encoded protein: CASSQAWRSSYEQYF. The chain is built from TRBV4-1 and TRBJ2-7; D is unclear. The germline CDR1 and CDR2 sequences are MGHRA and YSYEKL. This CDR3 has 15 residues. V gave up 3 bases and J gave up 0 bases, with 12 bases separating them.

V usage is TRBV7-2 and J usage is TRBJ2-1; 8 bases map to TRBD2. V lost 6 bases and J lost 9; bases outside the gene matches: 10. In germline, CDR1 is SGHTA, CDR2 FQGNSA. The CDR3 extends over 14 amino acids. CDR3 residues: CASRQTSDQVEQFF. CDR3 DNA sequence: TGTGCCAGCAGGCAGACTAGCGATCAGGTTGAGCAGTTCTTC. The variable domain in full, completed from reference TRBV7-2 and TRBJ2-1, reads GAGVSQSPSNKVTEKGKDVELRCDPISGHTALYWYRQSLGQGLEFLIYFQGNSAPDKSGLPSDRFSAERTGGSVSTLTIQRTQQEDSAVYLCASRQTSDQVEQFFGPGTRLTVL.

The chain recombines TRBV18 with TRBJ2-5; D is possibly TRBD1 or TRBD2 (5 bases each). CDR1 is KGHSH, CDR2 LQKENI, per germline. The CDR3 runs to 15 residues. V lost 6 bases, J lost 5 bases, and 19 bases lay in between. The CDR3 DNA is TGTGCCAGCTCTCCGTGGGGGAGCTCCGGGGAGACCCAGTACTTC. Its translation: CASSPWGSSGETQYF.

The chain couples TRBV6-1 to TRBJ1-1; possibly TRBD1 for D (6 bases). This CDR3 contains 15 residues. CDR1 and CDR2 from the germline V gene are MNHNS and SASEGT. With 5 bases removed from V and 1 base from J, the gap between germline ends came to 14 bases. The CDR3: CASSRVGGTNTEAFF. CDR3 DNA sequence: TGTGCCAGCAGTCGAGTAGGGGGAACGAACACTGAAGCTTTCTTT.

This clone has just one count. The rearrangement joins TRBV19 to TRBJ2-7; D possibly corresponds to TRBD1 (6 bases). The CDR3 contains 16 residues. Trimming cost V 9 bases and J 3 bases, with 24 bases left between them. The V gene's germline CDR1 is LNHDA and CDR2 SQIVND (reference sequence). The CDR3 loop is CASRSAGTSRGYEQYF. CDR3 bases: TGTGCCAGCCGATCTGCAGGGACATCAAGAGGCTACGAGCAGTACTTC. The complete variable domain, with remaining parts taken from reference TRBV19 and TRBJ2-7, reads DGGITQSPKYLFRKEGQNVTLSCEQNLNHDAMYWYRQDPGQGLRLIYYSQIVNDFQKGDIAEGYSVSREKKESFPLTVTSAQKNPTAFYLCASRSAGTSRGYEQYFGPGTRLTVT.

This chain joins TRBV11-2 and TRBJ2-7, with 7 bases that match TRBD1. The V segment lost 3 bases and the J segment 0 bases; nucleotides outside the gene matches: 8. Germline V gene data show CDR1 as SGHAT and CDR2 as FQNNGV. This CDR3 is built from 16 residues. The CDR3 protein is CASSLFGQDTSYEQYF. In DNA form, the CDR3 reads TGTGCCAGCAGCTTGTTCGGACAGGACACCTCCTACGAGCAGTACTTC.

The V call is TRBV5-1, the J call TRBJ2-7, with 8 bases identical to TRBD2. This CDR3 is built from 15 residues. Germline V gene sequence: CDR1 SGHRS, CDR2 YFSETQ. The V gene end was trimmed by 2 bases and the J gene end by 3 bases; junction bases not matched to a gene: 7. CDR3 in DNA: TGCGCCAGCAGCTTAGGAGCGGGAGAAAGCTACGAGCAGTACTTC. As protein: CASSLGAGESYEQYF.

The J gene is TRBJ1-3, the V gene TRBV25-1; D is uncertain. This CDR3 region has 13 residues. The germline gives CDR1 MGHDK, CDR2 SYGVNS. Trimming pared 2 bases from V and 4 bases from J, leaving 6 bases between. The CDR3: CASSEGVGNTIYF. The DNA of the CDR3 is TGTGCCAGCAGTGAAGGGGTGGGAAACACCATATATTTT.

The V gene is TRBV18, the J gene TRBJ1-1; tentatively, D is TRBD1 (5 bases). This CDR3 comprises 15 residues. Germline CDR1 KGHSH, CDR2 LQKENI. Between the trimmed V and J ends, which lost 3 bases and 1 base, there was a span of 12 bases. This CDR3 reads CASSPMTASNTEAFF. CDR3 nucleotides: TGTGCCAGCTCACCCATGACAGCCTCGAACACTGAAGCTTTCTTT.

V and J are TRBV5-1 and TRBJ2-7; D might be TRBD1 or TRBD2, each matching 5 bases. Germline V gene data show CDR1 as SGHRS and CDR2 as YFSETQ. The CDR3 covers 15 residues. The V and J ends lost 1 base and 0 bases respectively, with 11 bases between them. Here the CDR3 DNA reads TGCGCCAGCAGCTTGTCAATGGGGACCTCCTACGAGCAGTACTTC. Protein sequence: CASSLSMGTSYEQYF.

The chain joins TRBV28 to TRBJ2-5, with 8 bases identical to TRBD2. Losses at the gene ends were 5 bases for V and 5 bases for J; bases not matched to a gene: 16. The CDR3 length is 17 residues. CDR1 MDHEN and CDR2 SYDVKM come from the germline V gene. The CDR3 reads CASSPLRGGGVLETQYF. The DNA for the CDR3 is TGTGCCAGCAGTCCCCTCCGGGGGGGTGGTGTTTTGGAGACCCAGTACTTC.